Listed below are T cell receptor beta chains from one sample, sequenced in a study of blood T cell repertoires in COVID-19. Repertoires were generated with immunoSEQ multiplex PCR, while TCRdb's copy carries only in-frame clones and drops some. This table holds more than 90,000 clones, 84% found once. The sample was peripheral blood. All receptors come from a human donor in a cohort sampled during active COVID-19. The conserved cysteine and the conserved F or W are not part of the CDR3 here. Part of the rows lack a size; the others show once, few, many or a class for expanded clones.

abundance: NA; v_gene: TRBV19; j_gene: TRBJ1-1; CDR3aa: ASSRGTGGFEAF
abundance: few; v_gene: TRBV4-2; j_gene: TRBJ2-7; CDR3aa: ASSQFWTSRSYEQY
abundance: NA; v_gene: TRBV28; j_gene: TRBJ1-6; CDR3aa: ASTREGNSPLH
abundance: NA; v_gene: TRBV6-5; j_gene: TRBJ2-7; CDR3aa: ASSYSGGGYEQY
abundance: NA; v_gene: TRBV28; j_gene: TRBJ1-1; CDR3aa: ASLVNTEAF
abundance: few; v_gene: TRBV19; j_gene: TRBJ1-1; CDR3aa: ASSIAGQGNRAEAF
abundance: once; v_gene: TRBV7-2; j_gene: TRBJ2-5; CDR3aa: ASSFRGTVQETQY
abundance: once; v_gene: TRBV29-1; j_gene: TRBJ2-7; CDR3aa: SVSGTTNYEQY
abundance: once; v_gene: TRBV5-1; j_gene: TRBJ2-5; CDR3aa: ASSQYQETQY
abundance: NA; v_gene: TRBV13; j_gene: TRBJ2-1; CDR3aa: ASSRPRTGFENEQF
abundance: NA; v_gene: TRBV11-2; j_gene: TRBJ2-1; CDR3aa: ASSLVGTSGRAYEQF
abundance: few; v_gene: TRBV12-3/TRBV12-4; j_gene: TRBJ1-1; CDR3aa: ASSYRTEAF
abundance: NA; v_gene: TRBV10-3; j_gene: TRBJ2-7; CDR3aa: AISRTGSPEQY
abundance: many; v_gene: TRBV10-2; j_gene: TRBJ1-5; CDR3aa: ASSTLPDISNQPQH
abundance: NA; v_gene: TRBV3-1/TRBV3-2; j_gene: TRBJ1-2; CDR3aa: ASSPRRTSNNYGYT
abundance: NA; v_gene: TRBV28; j_gene: TRBJ1-1; CDR3aa: ASSLANDRAVTEAF
abundance: many; v_gene: TRBV3-1/TRBV3-2; j_gene: TRBJ2-2; CDR3aa: ASSPLAGLAGTGELF
abundance: NA; v_gene: TRBV27; j_gene: TRBJ2-5; CDR3aa: ASKGAAQGAQY
abundance: NA; v_gene: TRBV5-1; j_gene: TRBJ2-3; CDR3aa: ASSPWTSDTDTQY
abundance: NA; v_gene: TRBV12-3/TRBV12-4; j_gene: TRBJ1-1; CDR3aa: ASSLGDTEAF
abundance: NA; v_gene: TRBV28; j_gene: TRBJ2-7; CDR3aa: ASSSGGGGAGEQY
abundance: NA; v_gene: TRBV5-1; j_gene: TRBJ1-4; CDR3aa: ASSHREPATNEKLF
abundance: NA; v_gene: TRBV4-1; j_gene: TRBJ2-3; CDR3aa: SSGLAGMTDTQY
abundance: NA; v_gene: TRBV6-5; j_gene: TRBJ1-2; CDR3aa: ASSYSERYGYT
abundance: NA; v_gene: TRBV3-1/TRBV3-2; j_gene: TRBJ2-7; CDR3aa: ASSQVTRQEQY
abundance: NA; v_gene: TRBV3-1/TRBV3-2; j_gene: TRBJ1-1; CDR3aa: ASSQKEVANTEAF
abundance: NA; v_gene: TRBV4-3; j_gene: TRBJ2-2; CDR3aa: ASSHHRSTGSTGELF
abundance: once; v_gene: TRBV25-1; j_gene: TRBJ2-5; CDR3aa: AMGDYRGETQY
abundance: NA; v_gene: TRBV9; j_gene: TRBJ2-6; CDR3aa: ASSVGTPLGLSGANVLT
abundance: NA; v_gene: TRBV6-1; j_gene: TRBJ1-2; CDR3aa: ASSEMTDRGGYT
abundance: NA; v_gene: TRBV28; j_gene: TRBJ1-1; CDR3aa: ASSFRGINTEAF
abundance: NA; v_gene: TRBV6-2/TRBV6-3; j_gene: TRBJ1-1; CDR3aa: ASSYLDRGNTEAF
abundance: NA; v_gene: TRBV29-1; j_gene: TRBJ2-1; CDR3aa: SVEGAAGDRAGAYNEQF